Listed here are 27 T cell receptor beta chains from one sample, sequenced in a study of T cell repertoires in cytomegalovirus infection. TCRdb itself ran the reads through MiXCR, one entry per CDR3 protein. The sample lists about 150,000 distinct CDR3 sequences, 23% occurring once. Sequenced input: PBMCs. The receptors were gathered from a human donor in good health (CMV status not recorded). Some clones in this sample may be carry-over from other donors' samples.

The chain carries TRBV18 and TRBJ1-2; 9 positions agree with TRBD1. The CDR3 extends over 14 amino acids. V shed 4 bases and J 8 bases; nucleotides not matched to a gene: 8. Germline V gives CDR1 KGHSH, CDR2 LQKENI. The CDR3 nucleotides are TGTGCCAGCTCACTTCAACAGGGGGCGAGCGGCTACACCTTC. Translated, it gives CASSLQQGASGYTF.

The sample holds a few counts of this clonotype. The chain uses TRBV20-1 and TRBJ1-2; TRBD1 is a possible D gene (5 bases). The V gene's germline CDR1 is DFQATT and CDR2 SNEGSKA (reference sequence). V lost 4 bases and J 6 bases, leaving 15 bases between the germline ends. The CDR3 consists of 13 residues. The CDR3 reads CSAIRESLDGYTF. The CDR3 DNA is TGCAGTGCTATCAGGGAGTCCTTAGATGGCTACACCTTC.

This clonotype has more than one count but fewer than ten. The chain links TRBV20-1 to TRBJ2-1; D remains unclear. V was trimmed by 7 bases and J by 6 bases, leaving 16 bases between them. CDR1 DFQATT and CDR2 SNEGSKA come from the germline V gene (reference sequence). This CDR3 spans 13 amino acids. The DNA of the CDR3 is TGCAGTGTAACAAGGATGCACCCCAATGAGCAGTTCTTC. Protein product: CSVTRMHPNEQFF.

Remarks on this clonotype: One junction end does not reproduce the germline sequence, and a read error may be involved. The rearrangement uses TRBV20-1 and TRBJ2-5; D might be TRBD2 (6 bases). There are 11 residues in the CDR3. In germline, CDR1 is DFQATT, CDR2 SNEGSKA (reference sequence). The CDR3 DNA sequence: TGCAGTGCTAGGTCGGGGGAGACCCAGAACTTC. Translating gives CSARSGETQNF.

This clonotype was found a few times. The chain combines TRBV15 with TRBJ1-5; 9 bases map to TRBD1. CDR3 length equals 14 residues. J gave up 4 bases and V 8 bases, and 6 bases lay outside the gene matches. Looked up from germline, CDR1 is LNHNV and CDR2 is YYDKDF (reference sequence). DNA for the CDR3: TGTGCCACCCGGACAGGGGCAAAGAATCAGCCCCAGCATTTT. Its protein product is CATRTGAKNQPQHF.

This clonotype was seen ten or more times. V is TRBV7-9 and J is TRBJ2-2, with unresolved D. V dropped 1 base and J dropped 9 bases, with 12 bases sitting between them. CDR3 size: 14 residues. Germline CDR1 reads SEHNR; CDR2 reads FQNEAQ (reference sequence). For the CDR3, the DNA is TGTGCCAGCAGCTTAGGCCCCGCTAGAAGGGAGCTGTTTTTT. Translating it yields CASSLGPARRELFF.

The rearrangement links TRBV6-8 to TRBJ2-7; unclear D gene. This CDR3 has 13 residues. Germline lookup yields CDR1 MNHGY and CDR2 SAAAGT. V was trimmed by 6 bases and J by 0 bases, leaving 9 bases between them. CDR3 nucleotide sequence: TGTGCCAGCAGCCTACAGCTCTCCTACGAGCAGTACTTC. Its protein product is CASSLQLSYEQYF.

V and J are TRBV7-2 and TRBJ1-5; TRBD1 agrees at 7 bases. Unmatched junction bases numbered 5, after V lost 3 bases and J lost 3 bases. This CDR3 comprises 15 residues. Germline CDR1 reads SGHTA; CDR2 reads FQGNSA. CDR3 in amino acids: CASSFGTANNQPQHF. In DNA form, the CDR3 reads TGTGCCAGCAGCTTTGGGACAGCGAACAATCAGCCCCAGCATTTT.

This clonotype has a handful of counts. The chain joins TRBV7-9 to TRBJ2-4, with 8 bases matching TRBD1. Germline trimming cut 5 bases from V and 10 bases from J; bases unmatched to any gene: 13. This CDR3 is built from 15 residues. CDR1 is SEHNR, CDR2 FQNEAQ, per germline (reference sequence). The CDR3 is CASSPRQGPEGIQYF. The CDR3 coding sequence is TGTGCCAGCAGCCCTCGACAGGGGCCCGAGGGAATTCAGTACTTC.

This clonotype has a count of ten or more. The chain recombines TRBV7-2 with TRBJ1-1, with TRBD1 identical over 8 bases. Per germline, CDR1 SGHTA and CDR2 FQGNSA. The CDR3 runs to 13 residues. With 6 bases clipped from V and 4 bases from J, the junction kept 4 bases outside the gene matches. The CDR3 region is CASSGQGATEAFF. The DNA for the CDR3 is TGTGCCAGCAGTGGCCAGGGGGCCACTGAAGCTTTCTTT.

The J gene is TRBJ2-7, the V gene TRBV4-2, with TRBD2 identical over 9 bases. Germline V gene sequence: CDR1 LGHNA, CDR2 YNFKEQ. The J segment lost 4 bases and the V segment lost 1 base, leaving 5 bases of the junction unmatched. The CDR3 spans 15 residues. The DNA of the CDR3 is TGTGCCAGCAGCCAAGGCGGGGGGGCCGTGTACGAGCAGTACTTC. This gives the protein CASSQGGGAVYEQYF.

The table lists this clonotype with a few counts. The chain employs TRBV7-8 and TRBJ2-1, with TRBD2 identical over 9 bases. Trimming took 3 bases from V and 0 from J; bases not matched to a gene: 6. Germline V gene data show CDR1 as SGHVS and CDR2 as FQNEAQ. The CDR3 length is 17 residues. The CDR3 sequence: CASSLRGGQSSYNEQFF. The CDR3 nucleotides are TGTGCCAGCAGCTTGCGGGGGGGACAAAGCTCCTACAATGAGCAGTTCTTC.

The table lists this clonotype with many counts. V is TRBV9 and J is TRBJ2-6; D is ambiguous. Trimming took off 7 bases at V and 1 base at J, with 6 bases between the two ends. From germline, CDR1 is SGDLS and CDR2 YYNGEE. CDR3 length: 13 amino acids. CDR3 nucleotide sequence: TGTGCCAGCTCAGGTTCTGGGGCCAACGTCCTGACTTTC. Translated, it gives CASSGSGANVLTF.

The CDR3 here is CASSWTGRDTQYF. The CDR3 region has the DNA TGCGCCAGCAGCTGGACAGGGAGAGATACGCAGTATTTT. The J gene is TRBJ2-3, the V gene TRBV5-1, with 8 bases identical to TRBD1. V lost 3 bases, J lost 5 bases, and 2 bases stayed unmatched. The germline V gene encodes CDR1 SGHRS and CDR2 YFSETQ. The CDR3 length is 13 residues.

This clonotype has only a few counts. The chain couples TRBV28 to TRBJ2-1; D possibly corresponds to TRBD2 (7 bases). The CDR3 sequence is 13 residues long. CDR1 and CDR2 (germline): MDHEN, SYDVKM. Deletions cut 4 bases from V and 11 bases from J, with 15 bases between. In DNA form, the CDR3 reads TGTGCCAGCAGTTCGCGTCGGGGGGCGAAGCAGTTCTTC. This translates into CASSSRRGAKQFF. Full variable domain (remainder filled in from reference TRBV28 and TRBJ2-1): DVKVTQSSRYLVKRTGEKVFLECVQDMDHENMFWYRQDPGLGLRLIYFSYDVKMKEKGDIPEGYSVSREKKERFSLILESASTNQTSMYLCASSSRRGAKQFFGPGTRLTVL.

The rearrangement uses TRBV20-1 and TRBJ1-1; D might be TRBD1 (5 bases). Germline V lookup: CDR1 DFQATT, CDR2 SNEGSKA (reference sequence). The CDR3 covers 15 residues. The ends were cut back, 6 bases at V and 0 bases at J, with 17 bases in the middle. The CDR3 DNA sequence: TGCAGTGCCCCTCGGGCGGGGGGAATGAACACTGAAGCTTTCTTT. Its protein product is CSAPRAGGMNTEAFF.

The J gene is TRBJ2-2, the V gene TRBV4-3, with 8 bases that match TRBD2. The ends lost 1 base at V and 3 bases at J; junction bases unmatched: 7. The CDR3 is 17 residues long. Germline CDR1 LGHNA, CDR2 YSLEER. The CDR3 sequence: CASSQVERGFYTGELFF. In DNA, the CDR3 is TGCGCCAGCAGCCAAGTCGAGCGGGGGTTTTACACCGGGGAGCTGTTTTTT.

The rearrangement uses TRBV12-3 or TRBV12-4 and TRBJ2-5; D is unclear. Trimming stripped 3 bases from V and 4 bases from J, with 9 bases between. The CDR3 is 13 residues long. The CDR3 region is CASSFASSETQYF. CDR3 DNA: TGTGCCAGCAGTTTTGCTAGTTCAGAGACCCAGTACTTC.

This clonotype was picked up a small number of times. This chain uses TRBV7-9 with TRBJ2-7; TRBD1 matches 8 bases. This CDR3 spans 14 amino acids. CDR1 SEHNR and CDR2 FQNEAQ come from the germline V gene (reference sequence). Trimming took 4 bases from V and 6 from J; bases not matched to a gene: 8. In nucleotides, the CDR3 is TGTGCCAGCAGCTCCGGACAGGGAGGCGGCGAGCAGTACTTC. It encodes CASSSGQGGGEQYF.

V gene TRBV6-5 combines with J gene TRBJ2-7; D is ambiguous. Germline V gives CDR1 MNHEY, CDR2 SVGAGI. Trimming took 7 bases from V and 0 from J, leaving 10 bases between them. The CDR3 runs 13 residues. This CDR3 reads CASTHPASYEQYF. The CDR3 DNA is TGTGCCAGCACCCACCCGGCCTCCTACGAGCAGTACTTC.

The V call is TRBV27, the J call TRBJ2-3; TRBD2 agrees at 8 bases. The germline CDR1 and CDR2 sequences are MNHEY and SMNVEV (reference sequence). The V and J ends lost 7 bases and 11 bases, in that order; junction bases with no gene match: 20. CDR3 length: 16 amino acids. CDR3 sequence: CASTTSGALSGCEQYF. For the CDR3, the DNA is TGTGCCAGCACTACTAGCGGAGCCTTATCGGGGTGTGAGCAGTATTTT.

As to this clonotype: This may arise from a read error, as a much more abundant clone is one base away. This sequence joins TRBV6-8 and TRBJ2-7, with D unresolved. Germline values: CDR1 MNHGY, CDR2 SAAAGT. The CDR3 contains 14 residues. CDR3 loop: CASSHSDGANEQYF. CDR3 nucleotide sequence: TGTGCCAGCAGTCACTCGGACGGAGCCAACGAGCAGTACTTC.

CDR3 DNA sequence: TGTGCCAGCGGATTATCGCGGGGGAGCACAGATACGCAGTATTTT. Amino acid sequence: CASGLSRGSTDTQYF. The rearrangement links TRBV7-4 to TRBJ2-3; 7 nucleotides align to TRBD2. The V segment lost 8 bases and the J segment 0 bases; nucleotides outside the gene matches: 8. The germline CDR1 and CDR2 sequences are SGHVT and SQSDAQ. This CDR3 is built from 15 residues.

CDR3 region: CASSTGLAGETQYF. The CDR3 DNA follows: TGTGCCAGCTCAACGGGACTAGCGGGAGAGACCCAGTACTTC. The rearrangement links TRBV18 to TRBJ2-5; the match to TRBD2 covers 12 bases. Germline CDR1 is KGHSH and CDR2 is LQKENI. The J segment lost 4 bases and the V segment lost 5 bases, leaving 2 bases of the junction unmatched. There are 14 residues in the CDR3.

The gene calls are TRBV7-8 and TRBJ2-5, with 7 bases fitting TRBD2. There are 17 residues in the CDR3. The trim removed 5 bases at V and 2 bases at J, leaving 14 bases unmatched. Germline CDR1 reads SGHVS; CDR2 reads FQNEAQ. The CDR3 DNA follows: TGTGCCAGCAGCCCCACTACAGCGGGGTTTGGTCAAGAGACCCAGTACTTC. Translation gives CASSPTTAGFGQETQYF.

V is TRBV6-1 and J is TRBJ1-5, with a tentative D call TRBD1 (5 bases). The CDR3 consists of 15 residues. Trimming left V 0 bases short and J 1 base short, with 7 bases between. Germline V gives CDR1 MNHNS, CDR2 SASEGT. The CDR3: CASSEARGSNQPQHF. The CDR3 DNA follows: TGTGCCAGCAGTGAAGCGCGGGGGAGCAATCAGCCCCAGCATTTT.

In this sample, this clonotype turned up many times. The chain carries TRBV12-3 or TRBV12-4 and TRBJ2-1; 11 nucleotides align to TRBD2. The CDR3 has 13 amino acids. V lost 3 bases, J lost 9 bases, and 1 base stayed unmatched. Here the CDR3 reads CASSFLAGGEQFF. CDR3 bases: TGTGCCAGCAGTTTCCTAGCGGGAGGTGAGCAGTTCTTC.